The 23 T cell receptor beta chains below all came from one sample that was sequenced in a study of metastatic and nonmetastatic thyroid tumors. TCRdb ran MiXCR on the PCR reads. Seen here are 20,000 to 25,000 clones, around a fifth observed once, and the top ten hold approximately 13%. There were no patients who had received any treatment before thyroid surgery. The sample consisted of tumor tissue. These receptors were obtained from a female donor with papillary thyroid cancer or a benign thyroid nodule (not recorded which). Some clones in this sample may be carry-over from other donors' samples.

The rearrangement links TRBV27 to TRBJ2-6; D unclear. CDR1 and CDR2 (germline): MNHEY, SMNVEV (reference sequence). Trimming removed 7 bases at V and 2 bases at J, with 9 bases between. The CDR3 covers 14 residues. The CDR3 is CASMNVAGANVLTF. The CDR3 DNA follows: TGTGCCAGCATGAACGTCGCTGGGGCCAACGTCCTGACTTTC.

This clone was seen a few times. V and J are TRBV6-1 and TRBJ1-2, with a possible D match to TRBD1 (5 bases). The CDR3 spans 13 residues. The germline V gene encodes CDR1 MNHNS and CDR2 SASEGT. Trimming pared 5 bases from V and 8 bases from J, leaving 15 bases between. This CDR3 reads CASSLGTDQGYTF. The CDR3 bases are TGTGCCAGCAGTCTAGGGACCGATCAAGGCTACACCTTC.

This clone was detected ten times or more. This clone may be a read error of a much larger clone one base away. The V call is TRBV6-2 or TRBV6-3, the J call TRBJ1-2; TRBD1 is a possible D gene (5 bases). CDR3 size: 14 residues. The germline V gene encodes CDR1 MNHEY and CDR2 SVGEGT. V lost 4 bases and J 5 bases, leaving 14 bases between the germline ends. The CDR3 protein is CASSSWTPPYGYTF. The CDR3, as DNA: TGTGCCAGCAGTTCGTGGACACCCCCATATGGCTACACCTTC.

This chain links TRBV20-1 with TRBJ1-2; 8 bases line up with TRBD1. There are 12 residues in the CDR3. V dropped 1 base and J dropped 6; count of bases not matched to a gene: 1. The V gene's germline CDR1 is DFQATT and CDR2 SNEGSKA (reference sequence). CDR3 nucleotide sequence: TGCAGTGCTAGAGGACAGGGGAATGGCTACACCTTC. It yields the protein CSARGQGNGYTF.

Sample share makes this clone medium-sized. The chain is built from TRBV11-3 and TRBJ1-3, with 7 bases lining up with TRBD1. The CDR3 length is 14 residues. The J segment lost 2 bases and the V segment lost 2 bases, leaving 0 bases of the junction unmatched. Per the germline V gene, CDR1 is SGHNT and CDR2 is YENEEA. The DNA for the CDR3 is TGTGCCAGCAGCTTACAGGGGGCTGGAAACACCATATATTTT. It specifies CASSLQGAGNTIYF. The full variable domain, with the rest looked up from reference TRBV11-3 and TRBJ1-3, is EAGVVQSPRYKIIEKKQPVAFWCNPISGHNTLYWYLQNLGQGPELLIRYENEEAVDDSQLPKDRFSAERLKGVDSTLKIQPAELGDSAVYLCASSLQGAGNTIYFGEGSWLTVV.

This clone was seen repeatedly, ten times or more. The rearrangement links TRBV12-5 to TRBJ1-6; tentatively, D is TRBD1 (6 bases). V gave up 6 bases and J gave up 5 bases, with 29 bases separating them. Looked up from germline, CDR1 is LGHNT and CDR2 is FRNRAP. CDR3 size: 20 residues. In nucleotides, the CDR3 is TGTGCTAGTGGATCCCCTACAGGGCTGCTTTCCCCTGCCGATAATTCACCCCTCCACTTT. It codes for CASGSPTGLLSPADNSPLHF.

This clone was counted at least ten times. The rearrangement uses TRBV19 and TRBJ2-7; D not resolved. The CDR3 runs 14 residues. Germline V gene sequence: CDR1 LNHDA, CDR2 SQIVND (reference sequence). The germline V and J ends were trimmed by 1 base and 3 bases, with 10 bases remaining between them. The CDR3 region is CASSIGVGDYEQYF. The DNA for the CDR3 is TGTGCCAGTAGTATAGGGGTTGGGGACTACGAGCAGTACTTC.

The sample holds a few counts of this clone. The chain uses TRBV24-1 and TRBJ2-5; weak D call: TRBD1 (5 bases). The V gene's germline CDR1 is KGHDR and CDR2 SFDVKD. This CDR3 is built from 14 residues. Between the trimmed V and J ends, which lost 6 bases and 0 bases, there was a span of 10 bases. CDR3 loop: CATSRAGNQETQYF. The CDR3 region has the DNA TGTGCCACCAGTCGGGCAGGGAACCAAGAGACCCAGTACTTC.

This chain uses TRBV6-5 with TRBJ1-1; no firm D call. The CDR3 length is 14 residues. V was shortened by 2 bases and J by 3 bases, with 10 bases between the two germline ends. The germline V gene encodes CDR1 MNHEY and CDR2 SVGAGI. The CDR3 nucleotides read TGTGCCAGCAGTTACGAGTTTGTGGACACTGAAGCTTTCTTT. Its translation is CASSYEFVDTEAFF.

In its sample, this clone was seen a few times. J is TRBJ2-2 and V is TRBV6-2 or TRBV6-3; D is possibly TRBD2 (6 bases). Germline V gene data show CDR1 as MNHEY and CDR2 as SVGEGT. CDR3 length: 14 amino acids. V was trimmed by 4 bases and J by 5 bases, leaving 11 bases between them. The DNA of the CDR3 is TGTGCCAGCAGTTCCCTGGGGGGAACCGGGGAGCTGTTTTTT. This encodes CASSSLGGTGELFF.

CDR3 region: CASSSRPKGQGGTDTQYF. CDR3 nucleotide sequence: TGCGCCAGCAGCTCGAGGCCCAAGGGACAGGGTGGCACAGATACGCAGTATTTT. The chain couples TRBV5-1 to TRBJ2-3, with TRBD1 matching 9 bases. Per germline, CDR1 SGHRS and CDR2 YFSETQ. V lost 3 bases, J lost 1 base, and 12 bases stayed unmatched. The CDR3 covers 18 residues.

The V and J genes are TRBV20-1 and TRBJ2-7, with D tentatively TRBD1 (6 bases). In germline, CDR1 is DFQATT, CDR2 SNEGSKA (reference sequence). Deletions cut 2 bases from V and 3 bases from J, with 14 bases between. This CDR3 has 14 amino acids. The CDR3 is CSARLDRSHYEQYF. CDR3 in DNA: TGCAGTGCTAGACTAGACAGGAGCCACTACGAGCAGTACTTC.

The rearrangement links TRBV19 to TRBJ1-5; D is possibly TRBD1 (6 bases). Per germline, CDR1 LNHDA and CDR2 SQIVND (reference sequence). The CDR3 consists of 14 residues. Trimming took off 5 bases at V and 2 bases at J, with 10 bases between the two ends. DNA of the CDR3: TGTGCCAGTAGTGTAAACAGGGGCAATCAGCCCCAGCATTTT. As protein: CASSVNRGNQPQHF.

The rearrangement uses TRBV9 and TRBJ1-3; 10 nucleotides line up with TRBD1. The CDR3 is 17 amino acids. J lost 2 bases, V lost 4 bases, and 9 bases had no gene match. Germline V gene data show CDR1 as SGDLS and CDR2 as YYNGEE. CDR3 coding DNA: TGTGCCAGCAGCCTCCGGGACAGGGGCCCAACTGGAAACACCATATATTTT. Translated, it gives CASSLRDRGPTGNTIYF.

J is TRBJ2-2 and V is TRBV5-1; 12 nucleotides line up with TRBD1. Per germline, CDR1 SGHRS and CDR2 YFSETQ. Unmatched junction bases numbered 7, after V lost 3 bases and J lost 4 bases. This CDR3 has 17 residues. The CDR3 protein is CASSSKRDRGLTGELFF. The CDR3 bases are TGCGCCAGCAGCTCCAAACGGGACAGGGGGCTCACCGGGGAGCTGTTTTTT.

Concerning this clone itself: This could be a read error, since a much larger clone is one nucleotide away. The chain joins TRBV6-5 to TRBJ2-2; 12 bases map to TRBD2. The CDR3 is 17 amino acids. CDR1 MNHEY and CDR2 SVGAGI come from the germline V gene. The CDR3 is CASSYSGLAGNNGELFF. DNA for the CDR3: TGTGCCAGCAGTTACTCAGGACTAGCGGGGAACAACGGGGAGCTGTTTTTT.

This clone has ten or more counts. The chain combines TRBV5-1 with TRBJ2-1; perhaps TRBD1 as D (5 bases). CDR3 length: 16 residues. CDR1 is SGHRS, CDR2 YFSETQ, per germline. V shed 4 bases and J shed 7 bases, with 21 bases lying between them. CDR3 in amino acids: CASSPEQVTRSNEQFF. The DNA of the CDR3 is TGCGCCAGCAGCCCGGAACAGGTGACACGCTCGAATGAGCAGTTCTTC.

By sample fraction, this clone is medium-sized. This specimen includes other DNA sequences encoding the same CDR3. The chain employs TRBV2 and TRBJ1-1; TRBD1 matches 10 bases. CDR3 length: 14 amino acids. Germline V gene sequence: CDR1 SNHLY, CDR2 FYNNEI. The ends lost 6 bases at V and 4 bases at J; junction bases unmatched: 5. This chain's CDR3 is CASSDRGRSTEAFF. The CDR3 DNA reads as TGTGCCAGCAGCGACAGGGGGCGTAGCACTGAAGCTTTCTTT.

As concerns this clone: Germline is not matched at one junction end, which may reflect a read error. The chain carries TRBV27 and TRBJ2-5; 9 nucleotides align to TRBD1. The CDR3 has 17 residues. Germline V CDR1 and CDR2: MNHEY, SMNVEV (reference sequence). The CDR3 spells CAGSLNPTGGYQETQYF. The CDR3 region has the DNA TGTGCCGGCAGTTTAAATCCGACAGGGGGGTACCAGGAGACCCAGTACTTC.

Turning to this clone: The junction and the germline gene differ at one end; a read error may be behind it. This chain joins TRBV5-1 and TRBJ1-3; 7 bases fit TRBD1. This CDR3 has 14 residues. Germline CDR1 reads SGHRS; CDR2 reads YFSETQ. CDR3 bases: TGCGCCAGCAGCCGGGACAGTGTTGGAGACACCATATATTTT. Its protein product is CASSRDSVGDTIYF.

This clone has only a few counts. The V and J genes are TRBV5-1 and TRBJ2-2, with unresolved D. The CDR3 loop spans 15 amino acids. V shed 3 bases and J shed 4 bases, with 13 bases lying between them. Per germline, CDR1 SGHRS and CDR2 YFSETQ. CDR3 coding DNA: TGCGCCAGCAGCTCCAACACTATCTCCACCGGGGAGCTGTTTTTT. It translates to CASSSNTISTGELFF. The whole variable domain, filled in from reference TRBV5-1 and TRBJ2-2, reads KAGVTQTPRYLIKTRGQQVTLSCSPISGHRSVSWYQQTPGQGLQFLFEYFSETQRNKGNFPGRFSGRQFSNSRSEMNVSTLELGDSALYLCASSSNTISTGELFFGEGSRLTVL.

This clone was seen more than once but under ten times. CDR3: CAIRERIQPPTEAFF. The CDR3 DNA reads as TGTGCCATCAGAGAGCGAATCCAGCCCCCTACTGAAGCTTTCTTT. This chain uses TRBV10-3 with TRBJ1-1, with D unclear. There are 15 residues in the CDR3. The germline V gene has CDR1 ENHRY and CDR2 SYGVKD. V was pared by 6 bases and J by 5 bases, with 19 bases between.

This clone is deemed medium-sized (0.01 to 0.1%). The J gene is TRBJ2-7, the V gene TRBV4-1, with 7 bases lining up with TRBD1. This CDR3 has 15 residues. Germline assignment: CDR1 MGHRA and CDR2 YSYEKL. V shed 0 bases and J 2 bases; nucleotides not matched to a gene: 4. CDR3 protein: CASSQDTGDTYEQYF. CDR3 in DNA: TGCGCCAGCAGCCAAGATACAGGGGATACCTACGAGCAGTACTTC.